This TCR beta chain was identified during a study of blood T cell repertoires in COVID-19. Study-wide background: The analysed material was cDNA or gDNA that came from T cells, B-cell-depleted T cells, or PBMCs.

Trimming stripped 3 bases from V and 5 bases from J, with 16 bases between. Germline V gene lookup returns CDR1 KGHSH and CDR2 LQKENI. The CDR3 is 16 amino acids. As handled by the study authors: Scientists estimated how many nucleated cells there were by amplifying reference gene primers. The protocol was immunoSEQ multiplex PCR, while the TCRdb copy is restricted to in-frame clones and leaves out a portion. D and trimming come from the DNA, and the V and J calls and clone size come from that table. Counted here are about 190,000 clones, about nine tenths occurring once; the ten biggest clones make up 1% to 1.4%.

The sequenced sample was peripheral blood. V gene TRBV18 combines with J gene TRBJ1-4; D may be TRBD1 (6 bases). The receptor comes from a man aged 25 to 40 with acute or convalescent COVID-19. The CDR3 coding sequence is TGTGCCAGCTCACCCATGCAGGGGAGACAGAATGAAAAACTGTTTTTT. Residues: CASSPMQGRQNEKLFF.